What follows are 14 T cell receptor beta chains derived from one specimen sequenced in a study of siplizumab effects on memory and regulatory T cells. The protocol was immunoSEQ multiplex PCR, while the TCRdb copy is restricted to in-frame clones and leaves out a portion. The sample gives 60,000 to 70,000 clones, 75% to 90% of which show up once; under 2% is in the top ten. The sequenced material came from Tregs sorted from blood. These receptors all come from a human donor in good health.

The J gene is TRBJ2-7, the V gene TRBV15, with 7 bases identical to TRBD1. Unmatched junction bases numbered 10, after V lost 6 bases and J lost 2 bases. From germline, CDR1 is LNHNV and CDR2 YYDKDF (reference sequence). There are 15 residues in the CDR3. The CDR3 loop reads CATSTRDRGPYEQYF. CDR3 DNA sequence: TGTGCCACCAGTACCCGGGACAGAGGCCCCTACGAGCAGTACTTC.

This clone showed up just a few times. This CDR3 is CASSRQGADEQYF. CDR3 nucleotides: TGTGCCAGTAGTCGACAGGGGGCGGACGAGCAGTACTTC. This chain connects TRBV19 to TRBJ2-7; TRBD1 agrees at 10 bases. Germline V lookup: CDR1 LNHDA, CDR2 SQIVND (reference sequence). There are 13 residues in the CDR3. V dropped 5 bases and J dropped 5; count of bases not matched to a gene: 3.

The chain carries TRBV19 and TRBJ1-5; TRBD1 matches 10 bases. V lost 11 bases, J lost 5 bases, and 3 bases stayed unmatched. The CDR3 contains 12 residues. Germline V gene data show CDR1 as LNHDA and CDR2 as SQIVND (reference sequence). The CDR3 sequence: CAGGQGHQPQHF. The DNA of the CDR3 is TGTGCCGGGGGACAGGGGCATCAGCCCCAGCATTTT.

This clone appeared a single time. This chain links TRBV19 with TRBJ2-4; TRBD1 matches 7 bases. This CDR3 comprises 15 residues. Germline CDR1 reads LNHDA; CDR2 reads SQIVND (reference sequence). V was pared by 6 bases and J by 2 bases, with 7 bases of the junction left unmatched. CDR3 region: CASRSLRGTKNIQYF. The CDR3 bases are TGTGCCAGTAGATCACTCAGGGGGACCAAAAACATTCAGTACTTC. Combining the CDR3 with reference TRBV19 and TRBJ2-4 gives the whole variable domain DGGITQSPKYLFRKEGQNVTLSCEQNLNHDAMYWYRQDPGQGLRLIYYSQIVNDFQKGDIAEGYSVSREKKESFPLTVTSAQKNPTAFYLCASRSLRGTKNIQYFGAGTRLSVL.

This clone was detected once. The chain links TRBV19 to TRBJ2-5, with D possibly being TRBD2 (6 bases). The CDR3 covers 13 residues. Germline lookup yields CDR1 LNHDA and CDR2 SQIVND (reference sequence). Trimming cost V 6 bases and J 6 bases, with 14 bases left between them. The DNA for the CDR3 is TGTGCCAGTAGCCCCCCGGGGACTCAGACCCAGTACTTC. Its translation is CASSPPGTQTQYF.

The rearrangement links TRBV6-6 to TRBJ2-7; no definite D call. The CDR3 is made up of 13 amino acids. Germline loops: CDR1 MNHNY, CDR2 SVGAGI (reference sequence). V gave up 7 bases and J gave up 0 bases, with 10 bases separating them. The chain's CDR3 is CASTPGSSYEQYF. The CDR3, as DNA: TGTGCCAGCACCCCAGGTAGCTCCTACGAGCAGTACTTC.

The V gene is TRBV6-1, the J gene TRBJ1-5; 9 bases are a match to TRBD1. V shed 7 bases and J 4 bases; nucleotides not matched to a gene: 8. The CDR3 is 15 residues long. CDR1 and CDR2 (germline): MNHNS, SASEGT. The CDR3 sequence is CASKGTGRKNQPQHF. The DNA of the CDR3 is TGTGCCAGCAAGGGGACAGGGCGGAAGAATCAGCCCCAGCATTTT.

This chain connects TRBV30 to TRBJ1-2, with 7 bases fitting TRBD1. Germline V gene lookup returns CDR1 GTSNPN and CDR2 SVGIG (reference sequence). This CDR3 comprises 15 residues. Germline trimming cut 3 bases from V and 7 bases from J; bases unmatched to any gene: 14. CDR3 DNA sequence: TGTGCCTGGAGCGCAAACAGGGGCTTCAAGGGTGGCTACACCTTC. Its translation: CAWSANRGFKGGYTF. Complete variable domain (other parts from reference TRBV30 and TRBJ1-2): SQTIHQWPATLVQPVGSPLSLECTVEGTSNPNLYWYRQAAGRGLQLLFYSVGIGQISSEVPQNLSASRPQDRQFILSSKKLLLSDSGFYLCAWSANRGFKGGYTFGSGTRLTVV.

The DNA of the CDR3 is TGTGCCAGCAGCTTAATCGGGGTTACAGATACGCAGTATTTT. It specifies CASSLIGVTDTQYF. This chain joins TRBV7-3 and TRBJ2-3, with D possibly TRBD2 on 5 matching bases. Trimming took 1 base from V and 3 from J, leaving 8 bases between them. CDR1 SGHTA and CDR2 FQGTGA come from the germline V gene. The CDR3 loop spans 14 amino acids.

The rearrangement uses TRBV15 and TRBJ2-3; 9 bases align to TRBD2. Unmatched junction bases numbered 11, after V lost 1 base and J lost 6 bases. The CDR3 is made up of 17 amino acids. CDR1 LNHNV and CDR2 YYDKDF come from the germline V gene (reference sequence). CDR3 coding DNA: TGTGCCACCAGCAGAGTTAGGACTAGCGAGATCTGGGATACGCAGTATTTT. Translated: CATSRVRTSEIWDTQYF. Variable domain in full (rest from reference TRBV15 and TRBJ2-3): DAMVIQNPRYQVTQFGKPVTLSCSQTLNHNVMYWYQQKSSQAPKLLFHYYDKDFNNEADTPDNFQSRRPNTSFCFLDIRSPGLGDTAMYLCATSRVRTSEIWDTQYFGPGTRLTVL.

The count of this clone is one. This chain connects TRBV29-1 to TRBJ2-2; 8 bases agree with TRBD1. Unmatched junction bases numbered 18, after V lost 6 bases and J lost 6 bases. CDR1 and CDR2 (germline): SQVTM, ANQGSEA. This CDR3 comprises 17 residues. The CDR3 protein is CSVSTTFDRGKAGELFF. Here the CDR3 DNA reads TGCAGCGTCTCTACTACATTTGACAGGGGAAAGGCCGGGGAGCTGTTTTTT.

In nucleotides, the CDR3 is TGTGCCAGCAGCTTAGCGAGCGGACCTGGAAACACCATATATTTT. Encoded protein: CASSLASGPGNTIYF. This rearrangement joins TRBV7-9 to TRBJ1-3; the D is unclear. The germline V and J ends were trimmed by 0 bases and 2 bases, with 8 bases remaining between them. Germline V gene sequence: CDR1 SEHNR, CDR2 FQNEAQ (reference sequence). This CDR3 comprises 15 residues.

The chain links TRBV28 to TRBJ1-1, with TRBD1 identical over 11 bases. Trimming took 3 bases from V and 0 from J; bases not matched to a gene: 6. The V gene's germline CDR1 is MDHEN and CDR2 SYDVKM. This CDR3 region has 17 residues. The CDR3 spells CASSFRDRGVVNTEAFF. CDR3 in DNA: TGTGCCAGCAGTTTCCGGGACAGGGGGGTTGTGAACACTGAAGCTTTCTTT.

The CDR3 bases are TGTGCCAGTAGTACGCCAGGGGCGGTTATTGAAGCTTTCTTT. Translation gives CASSTPGAVIEAFF. This sequence joins TRBV19 and TRBJ1-1; possible D gene TRBD1, 6 bases. CDR3 length: 14 amino acids. The V gene lost 4 bases and the J gene lost 7 bases, with 16 bases spanning the gap. Germline-derived CDR1 and CDR2 are LNHDA and SQIVND (reference sequence).